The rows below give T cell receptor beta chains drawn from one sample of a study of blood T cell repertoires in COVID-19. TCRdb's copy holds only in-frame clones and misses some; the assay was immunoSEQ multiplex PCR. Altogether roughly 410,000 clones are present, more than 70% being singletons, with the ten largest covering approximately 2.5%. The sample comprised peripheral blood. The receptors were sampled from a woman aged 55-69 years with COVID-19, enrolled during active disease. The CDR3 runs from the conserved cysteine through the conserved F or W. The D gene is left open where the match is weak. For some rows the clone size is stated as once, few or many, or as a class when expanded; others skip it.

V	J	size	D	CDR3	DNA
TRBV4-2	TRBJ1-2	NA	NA	CASSHVSAGDGYGYTF	TGTGCCAGCAGCCATGTATCAGCGGGGGACGGATATGGCTACACCTTC
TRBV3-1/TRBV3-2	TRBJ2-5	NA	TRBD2	CASSQVPSGGAGETQYF	TGTGCCAGCAGCCAAGTTCCTAGCGGGGGGGCCGGAGAGACCCAGTACTTC
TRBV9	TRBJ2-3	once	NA	CASSGVLLDTQYF	TGTGCCAGCAGCGGAGTCCTGTTAGATACGCAGTATTTT
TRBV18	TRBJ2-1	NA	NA	CASSRQSSFSYNEQFF	TGTGCCAGCTCGAGACAGAGCTCCTTCTCCTACAATGAGCAGTTCTTC
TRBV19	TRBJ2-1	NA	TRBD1	CASSIGGTGIHEQFF	TGTGCCAGTAGTATAGGTGGGACAGGGATCCATGAGCAGTTCTTC
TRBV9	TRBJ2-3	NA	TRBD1	CASSPGTEADTQYF	TGTGCCAGCAGCCCCGGGACAGAAGCAGATACGCAGTATTTT
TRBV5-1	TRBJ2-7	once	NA	CASSLERRAGFYEQYF	TGCGCCAGCAGCTTGGAGAGGAGGGCAGGGTTCTACGAGCAGTACTTC
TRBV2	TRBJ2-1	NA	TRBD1	CASRDRASYNEQFF	TGTGCCAGCAGGGACAGGGCCAGCTACAATGAGCAGTTCTTC
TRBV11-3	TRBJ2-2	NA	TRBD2	CASSLASGGAGELFF	TGTGCCAGCAGCTTGGCGAGCGGGGGGGCCGGGGAGCTGTTTTTT
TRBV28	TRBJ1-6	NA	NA	CASSLVGPSQGSPLHF	TGTGCCAGCAGTTTAGTTGGACCCTCGCAGGGGTCACCCCTCCACTTT
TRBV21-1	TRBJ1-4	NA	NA	CASSIPRDSQNEKLFF	TGTGCCAGCAGCATCCCACGGGACAGCCAAAATGAAAAACTGTTTTTT
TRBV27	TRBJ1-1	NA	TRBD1	CASSRGQEMNTEAFF	TGTGCCAGCAGTCGGGGACAGGAAATGAACACTGAAGCTTTCTTT
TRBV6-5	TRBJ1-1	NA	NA	CASGGGTEAFF	TGTGCCAGCGGGGGGGGCACTGAAGCTTTCTTT
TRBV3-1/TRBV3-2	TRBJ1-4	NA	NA	CASSHGNEKLFF	TGTGCCAGCAGCCACGGGAATGAAAAACTGTTTTTT
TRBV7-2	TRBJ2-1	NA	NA	CASSPQPLQIYNEQFF	TGTGCCAGCAGCCCCCAACCTCTGCAGATCTACAATGAGCAGTTCTTC
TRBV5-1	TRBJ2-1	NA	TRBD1	CASSSGTGGSYNEQFF	TGCGCCAGCAGCTCAGGGACAGGGGGTAGTTACAATGAGCAGTTCTTC
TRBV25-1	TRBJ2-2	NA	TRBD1	CASSEWTGRTGELFF	TGTGCCAGCAGTGAATGGACAGGGCGGACCGGGGAGCTGTTTTTT
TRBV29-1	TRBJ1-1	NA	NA	CSVGDLQLGSTEAFF	TGCAGCGTTGGAGATTTGCAGCTAGGTAGCACTGAAGCTTTCTTT
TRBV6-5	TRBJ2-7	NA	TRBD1	CASRSPKQGSYEQYF	TGTGCCAGCAGGTCCCCGAAACAGGGGTCCTACGAGCAGTACTTC
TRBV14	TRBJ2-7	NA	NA	CASSQGTRGALYEQYF	TGTGCCAGCAGCCAAGGAACCAGGGGGGCCCTCTACGAGCAGTACTTC
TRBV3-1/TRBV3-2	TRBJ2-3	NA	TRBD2	CASSQDRGLAGEHTDTQYF	TGTGCCAGCAGCCAAGATCGGGGACTAGCGGGGGAGCACACAGATACGCAGTATTTT
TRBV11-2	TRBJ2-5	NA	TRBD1	CASSLVAAGGVETQYF	TGTGCCAGCAGCTTAGTAGCGGCAGGGGGCGTAGAGACCCAGTACTTC
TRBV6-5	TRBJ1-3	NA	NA	CASRASGAGNTIYF	TGTGCCAGCAGGGCCTCCGGGGCTGGAAACACCATATATTTT
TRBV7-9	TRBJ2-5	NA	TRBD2	CASSLLRGAEETQYF	TGTGCCAGCAGCTTGTTGCGGGGGGCGGAAGAGACCCAGTACTTC
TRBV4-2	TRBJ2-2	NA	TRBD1	CASSQRTGSNTGELFF	TGTGCCAGCAGCCAACGGACAGGGTCCAACACCGGGGAGCTGTTTTTT
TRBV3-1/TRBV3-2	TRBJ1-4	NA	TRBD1	CASSTAGTANEKLFF	TGTGCCAGCAGCACAGCCGGGACAGCTAATGAAAAACTGTTTTTT
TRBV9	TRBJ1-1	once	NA	CASSVGLDSMNTEAFF	TGTGCCAGCAGCGTAGGTCTTGACAGTATGAACACTGAAGCTTTCTTT
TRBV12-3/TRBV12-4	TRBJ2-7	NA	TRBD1	CASRYTGGVEQYF	TGTGCCAGCAGGTACACAGGGGGCGTAGAGCAGTACTTC
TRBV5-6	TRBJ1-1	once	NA	CASSLGLPNTEAFF	TGTGCCAGCAGCCTGGGACTCCCGAACACTGAAGCTTTCTTT
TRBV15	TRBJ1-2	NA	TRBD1	CATSARGGQGDGYTF	TGTGCCACCAGCGCCCGAGGAGGACAGGGGGATGGCTACACCTTC
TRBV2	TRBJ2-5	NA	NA	CASIKGGSTQYF	TGTGCCAGCATTAAAGGCGGCTCGACCCAGTACTTC
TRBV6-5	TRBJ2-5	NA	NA	CASSELGVSSQYF	TGTGCCAGCAGCGAGCTAGGGGTATCGTCCCAGTACTTC
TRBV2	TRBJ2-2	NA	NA	CASQSSELFF	TGTGCCAGCCAGTCGTCGGAGCTGTTTTTT
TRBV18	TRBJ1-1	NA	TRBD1	CASSPLDRGWTEAFF	TGTGCCAGCTCACCGCTGGACAGGGGTTGGACTGAAGCTTTCTTT
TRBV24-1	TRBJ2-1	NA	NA	CATSDSPQSDSYNEQFF	TGTGCCACCAGTGACTCTCCCCAATCCGACAGCTACAATGAGCAGTTCTTC
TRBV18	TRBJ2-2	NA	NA	CASSPQEISNTGELFF	TGTGCCAGCTCACCACAGGAGATTTCGAACACTGGGGAGCTGTTTTTT
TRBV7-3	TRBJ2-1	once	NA	CASSLKDYPSYNEQFF	TGTGCCAGCAGCCTCAAGGACTATCCCTCCTACAATGAGCAGTTCTTC
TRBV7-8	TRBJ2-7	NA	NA	CASSLETDRPYEQYF	TGTGCCAGCAGCTTAGAGACTGACAGGCCCTACGAGCAGTACTTC
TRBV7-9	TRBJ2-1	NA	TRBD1	CASSLGQGYNEQFF	TGTGCCAGCAGCTTAGGACAGGGCTACAATGAGCAGTTCTTC
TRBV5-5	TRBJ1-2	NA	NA	CASSYQVGQGGGYTF	TGTGCCAGCAGCTACCAAGTGGGACAAGGTGGAGGCTACACCTTC
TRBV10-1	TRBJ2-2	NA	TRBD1	CASSDRDGTGELFF	TGCGCCAGCAGCGACAGGGACGGGACCGGGGAGCTGTTTTTT
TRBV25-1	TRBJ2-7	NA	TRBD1	CASSGDSHEQYF	TGTGCCAGCAGTGGGGACAGTCACGAGCAGTACTTC
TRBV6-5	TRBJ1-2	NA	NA	CASSFHQATNYGYTF	TGTGCCAGCAGTTTCCACCAGGCCACTAACTATGGCTACACCTTC
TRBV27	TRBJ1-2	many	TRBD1	CASSFRTGGANGYTF	TGTGCCAGCAGTTTCCGGACAGGGGGCGCAAATGGCTACACCTTC
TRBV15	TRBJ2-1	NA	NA	CATSRVGGVYNEQFF	TGTGCCACCAGCAGAGTAGGAGGGGTCTACAATGAGCAGTTCTTC
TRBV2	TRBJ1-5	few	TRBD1	CASQGAWDQPQHF	TGTGCCAGCCAGGGGGCGTGGGATCAGCCCCAGCATTTT
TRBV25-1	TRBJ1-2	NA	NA	CASSGGLMGGYTF	TGTGCCAGCAGTGGGGGCCTTATGGGAGGCTACACCTTC
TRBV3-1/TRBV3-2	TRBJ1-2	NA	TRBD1	CASTAAGQGGGYTF	TGTGCCAGCACCGCCGCTGGACAGGGGGGCGGCTACACCTTC
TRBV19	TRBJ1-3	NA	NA	CASSIGVFRQDLTGNTIYF	TGTGCCAGTAGTATAGGGGTTTTCCGACAGGACCTGACTGGAAACACCATATATTTT
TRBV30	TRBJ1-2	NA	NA	CAWSVASARGYTF	TGTGCCTGGAGTGTTGCCTCGGCGAGGGGCTACACCTTC
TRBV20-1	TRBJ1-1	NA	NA	CSPLMNTEAFF	TGCAGTCCCCTTATGAACACTGAAGCTTTCTTT
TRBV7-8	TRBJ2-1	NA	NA	CASSLGAGASSYNEQFF	TGTGCCAGCAGCTTAGGGGCGGGGGCCAGCTCCTACAATGAGCAGTTCTTC
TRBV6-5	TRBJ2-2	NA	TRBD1	CASRGGQANTGELFF	TGTGCCAGCAGGGGGGGACAGGCGAACACCGGGGAGCTGTTTTTT
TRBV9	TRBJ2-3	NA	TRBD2	CASSPIAGGLTDTQYF	TGTGCCAGCAGCCCAATAGCGGGGGGCCTCACAGATACGCAGTATTTT
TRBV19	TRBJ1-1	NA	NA	CASNQGWYTEAFF	TGTGCCAGTAATCAGGGGTGGTACACTGAAGCTTTCTTT
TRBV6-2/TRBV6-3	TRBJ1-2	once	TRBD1	CASSYPTGFDGYTF	TGTGCCAGCAGTTACCCGACAGGGTTCGATGGCTACACCTTC
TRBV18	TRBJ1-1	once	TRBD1	CASSPGQGFSTAFF	TGTGCCAGCTCACCGGGACAGGGGTTTAGTACGGCTTTCTTT
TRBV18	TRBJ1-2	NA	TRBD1	CASSSQGAFNYGYTF	TGTGCCAGCTCTTCACAGGGGGCTTTTAACTATGGCTACACCTTC
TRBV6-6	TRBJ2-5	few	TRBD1	CASSGWDSRTQYF	TGTGCCAGCAGTGGCTGGGACAGTCGGACCCAGTACTTC